These T cell receptor beta chains were read from a single sample in a study of control samples from healthy donors and cancer patients. Sequenced by immunoSEQ multiplex PCR; TCRdb stores in-frame clones only, minus some. In the table there are about 67,000 clones, approximately 87% of which are singletons. Sequenced: PBMCs. The receptor set was obtained from a woman aged 45-65 years with head and neck cancer. CDR3s include the opening cysteine and the closing phenylalanine or tryptophan. Fields, in order: J gene, V gene, CDR3 length, clone size, D gene, CDR3 protein, CDR3 DNA. D genes are given only for firm matches. Clone size is shown for a subset of rows, as once, few, many or a class of expanded clone.

TRBJ1-1	TRBV6-5	14	.	.	CASIPSHANTEAFF	TGTGCCAGCATACCGAGCCATGCGAACACTGAAGCTTTCTTT
TRBJ2-3	TRBV20-1	13	.	.	CSARGGAADTQYF	TGCAGTGCTCGTGGGGGGGCGGCAGATACGCAGTATTTT
TRBJ2-1	TRBV19	17	.	TRBD2	CASSIDLASGSYNEQFF	TGTGCCAGTAGTATAGATCTAGCTAGCGGGAGCTACAATGAGCAGTTCTTC
TRBJ1-1	TRBV19	12	few	.	CASSRPNTEAFF	TGTGCCAGTAGTAGGCCGAACACTGAAGCTTTCTTT
TRBJ1-5	TRBV19	14	.	.	CASSKSDSNQPQHF	TGTGCCAGTAGTAAATCCGACAGCAATCAGCCCCAGCATTTT
TRBJ2-6	TRBV5-1	13	.	.	CATSQAGANVLTF	TGCGCCACCTCTCAGGCTGGGGCCAACGTCCTGACTTTC
TRBJ2-7	TRBV4-1	14	.	.	CASSQGDTAYEQYF	TGCGCCAGCAGCCAGGGGGACACCGCCTACGAGCAGTACTTC
TRBJ1-2	TRBV7-9	14	.	TRBD1	CASSGQASNYGYTF	TGTGCCAGCAGTGGACAGGCGAGTAACTATGGCTACACCTTC
TRBJ2-1	TRBV11-3	14	.	TRBD1	CASSPGTVYNEQFF	TGTGCCAGCAGTCCCGGGACAGTGTACAATGAGCAGTTCTTC
TRBJ2-2	TRBV28	16	.	.	CASSLPGTYKTGELFF	TGTGCCAGCAGTTTACCCGGGACTTACAAGACCGGGGAGCTGTTTTTT
TRBJ2-1	TRBV19	13	.	.	CASSRGDYNEQFF	TGTGCCAGTAGTCGTGGAGACTACAATGAGCAGTTCTTC
TRBJ2-3	TRBV5-1	14	few	.	CASRDSATTDTQYF	TGCGCCAGCCGGGACTCTGCCACCACAGATACGCAGTATTTT
TRBJ1-6	TRBV27	16	.	.	CASSLSERAPNSPLHF	TGTGCCAGCAGTTTGAGTGAGAGGGCCCCTAATTCACCCCTCCACTTT
TRBJ1-6	TRBV11-2	15	.	TRBD1	CASSLEGQGNSPLHF	TGTGCCAGCAGCTTAGAGGGACAGGGGAATTCACCCCTCCACTTT
TRBJ1-2	TRBV28	13	.	.	CASSLGSGYGYTF	TGTGCCAGCAGTTTAGGGTCAGGCTATGGCTACACCTTC
TRBJ2-7	TRBV28	14	once	.	CASSLIREAYEQYF	TGTGCCAGCAGTTTAATCAGGGAAGCCTACGAGCAGTACTTC
TRBJ1-5	TRBV3-1/TRBV3-2	12	.	.	CASSQPNQPQHF	TGTGCCAGCAGCCAACCAAATCAGCCCCAGCATTTT
TRBJ1-1	TRBV4-2	14	.	TRBD1	CASSRDRENTEAFF	TGTGCCAGCAGCCGGGACAGGGAGAACACTGAAGCTTTCTTT
TRBJ1-1	TRBV18	16	.	TRBD1	CASSRTGGARDTEAFF	TGTGCCAGCTCACGGACAGGGGGCGCCAGGGACACTGAAGCTTTCTTT
TRBJ1-3	TRBV9	16	.	.	CASSALTTGGPGTIYF	TGTGCCAGCAGCGCGCTGACGACCGGGGGCCCGGGCACCATATATTTT
TRBJ1-1	TRBV3-1/TRBV3-2	15	.	.	CASSQVAQKNTEAFF	TGTGCCAGCAGCCAAGTAGCTCAAAAGAACACTGAAGCTTTCTTT
TRBJ1-2	TRBV28	13	once	TRBD1	CASRETGVDGYTF	TGTGCCAGCAGGGAGACAGGGGTGGATGGCTACACCTTC
TRBJ2-3	TRBV5-8	17	.	TRBD2	CASSSRLAGGPTDTQYF	TGTGCCAGCAGCTCCCGACTAGCGGGGGGGCCGACAGATACGCAGTATTTT
TRBJ1-1	TRBV4-2	15	.	.	CASSQEAGARTEAFF	TGTGCCAGCAGCCAAGAAGCAGGGGCGCGGACTGAAGCTTTCTTT
TRBJ2-3	TRBV15	14	few	.	CATSRDPATDTQYF	TGTGCCACCAGCAGAGATCCTGCGACAGATACGCAGTATTTT
TRBJ2-2	TRBV30	14	once	.	CAWSWTRGTGELFF	TGTGCCTGGAGTTGGACCCGGGGGACCGGGGAGCTGTTTTTT
TRBJ2-7	TRBV6-2/TRBV6-3	14	.	.	CASSYPGRYYEQYF	TGTGCCAGCAGTTACCCGGGCCGTTACTACGAGCAGTACTTC
TRBJ1-4	TRBV4-1	15	.	TRBD1	CASSGQAATNEKLFF	TGCGCCAGCAGCGGACAGGCTGCAACTAATGAAAAACTGTTTTTT